This T cell receptor beta chain was recorded in a study of technical replicates of blood from a handful of donors. Assay: immunoSEQ multiplex PCR; the TCRdb copy retains only in-frame clones and omits some. This table holds approximately 81,000 clones, nearly 97% found once. This CDR3 comprises 15 residues. CDR1 LGHNA and CDR2 YSLEER come from the germline V gene. The V end was cut by 4 bases, the J end by 2 bases, with 13 bases between. The source of this sequence is a human donor in good health. The chain couples TRBV4-3 to TRBJ2-3, with D possibly being TRBD1 (6 bases). The material sequenced was T cells isolated from PBMCs. The CDR3 loop is CASSPGQRPTDTQYF. CDR3 sequence (DNA): TGCGCCAGCAGCCCTGGACAGCGCCCCACAGATACGCAGTATTTT.